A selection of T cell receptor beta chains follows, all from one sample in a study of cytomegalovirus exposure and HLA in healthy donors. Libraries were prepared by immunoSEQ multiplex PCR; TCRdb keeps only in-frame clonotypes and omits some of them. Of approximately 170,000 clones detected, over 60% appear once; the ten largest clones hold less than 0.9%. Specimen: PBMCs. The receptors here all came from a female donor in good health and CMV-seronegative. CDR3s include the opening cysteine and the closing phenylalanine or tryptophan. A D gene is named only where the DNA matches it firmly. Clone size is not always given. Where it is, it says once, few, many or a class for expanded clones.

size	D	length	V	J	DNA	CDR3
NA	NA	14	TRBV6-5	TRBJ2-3	TGTGCCAGCCGGGACTCCACTAGCACAGATACGCAGTATTTT	CASRDSTSTDTQYF
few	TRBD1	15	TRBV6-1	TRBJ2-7	TGTGCCAGCAGTCTTTTGACAGGGGGAGTGGGAGAGCAGTACTTC	CASSLLTGGVGEQYF
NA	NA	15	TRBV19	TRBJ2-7	TGTGCCAGTTCTATAATGGCGGGGGCCCCCTACGAGCAGTACTTC	CASSIMAGAPYEQYF
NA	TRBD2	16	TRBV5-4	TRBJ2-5	TGTGCCAGCAGCTTGGGGACTAGCGGGGGGGTGGAGACCCAGTACTTC	CASSLGTSGGVETQYF
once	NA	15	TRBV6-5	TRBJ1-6	TGTGCCAGCAGTTACTCGCGGGGACGTCAGGGATCCCTCCACTTT	CASSYSRGRQGSLHF
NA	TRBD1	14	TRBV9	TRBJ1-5	TGTGCCAGCAGCCCTCAGGGGGACAATCAGCCCCAGCATTTT	CASSPQGDNQPQHF
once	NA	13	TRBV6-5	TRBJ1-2	TGTGCCAGCAGTCGGACAGTTGACTATGGCTACACCTTC	CASSRTVDYGYTF
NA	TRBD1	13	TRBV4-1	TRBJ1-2	TGCGCCAGCAGCCGACAGGGGGCCTATGGCTACACCTTC	CASSRQGAYGYTF
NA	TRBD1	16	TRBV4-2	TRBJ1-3	TGTGCCAGCAGCAGAGACAGGGACCCCTCTGGAAACACCATATATTTT	CASSRDRDPSGNTIYF
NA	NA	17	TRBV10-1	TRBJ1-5	TGCGCCAGCAGATACCCCCCCCCAGCGCGTGGCAATCAGCCCCAGCATTTT	CASRYPPPARGNQPQHF
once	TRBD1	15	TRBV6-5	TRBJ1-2	TGTGCCAGCAGTCACGGGACAGGGGGCTCGAGTGGCTACACCTTC	CASSHGTGGSSGYTF
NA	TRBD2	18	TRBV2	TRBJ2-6	TGTGCCAGCAGGGGGTCCCGGGGGGGGCTAACTGGGGCCAACGGCCTGACTTTC	CASRGSRGGLTGANGLTF
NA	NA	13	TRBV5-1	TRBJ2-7	TGCGCCAGCAGCTTCTTACAGAACTACGAGCAGTACTTC	CASSFLQNYEQYF
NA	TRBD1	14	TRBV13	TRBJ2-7	TGTGCCAGCAGCCCCCAGACAGGGATCTACGAGCAGTACTTC	CASSPQTGIYEQYF
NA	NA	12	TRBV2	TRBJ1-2	TGTGCCACCCGCGGGGGGGGACCTGGCTACACCTTC	CATRGGGPGYTF
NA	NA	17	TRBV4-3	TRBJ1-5	TGCGCCAGCAGCCAAGATACGTTTACAGGGAGCAATCAGCCCCAGCATTTT	CASSQDTFTGSNQPQHF
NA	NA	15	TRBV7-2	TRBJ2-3	TGTGCCAGCAGCAATCGACCCGGGGGTGGGGATACGCAGTATTTT	CASSNRPGGGDTQYF
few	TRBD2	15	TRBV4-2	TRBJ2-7	TGTGCCAGCAGCCAAGATCCGCTAGCGGGCTACGAGCAGTACTTC	CASSQDPLAGYEQYF
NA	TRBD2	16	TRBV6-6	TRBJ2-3	TGTGCCAGCACCTTTGGGGGGGTGACTGGCACAGATACGCAGTATTTT	CASTFGGVTGTDTQYF
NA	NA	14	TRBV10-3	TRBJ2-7	TGTGCCATCAGTACTGACAGTTCCCGCTACGAGCAGTACTTC	CAISTDSSRYEQYF
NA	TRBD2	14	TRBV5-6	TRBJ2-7	TGTGCCAGCAGCGTTACTAGCGGTGGCTACGAGCAGTACTTC	CASSVTSGGYEQYF
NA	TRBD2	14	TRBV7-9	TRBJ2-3	TGTGCCAGCAGCTGGACTAGTGCCACAGATACGCAGTATTTT	CASSWTSATDTQYF
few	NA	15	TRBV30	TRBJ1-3	TGTGCCTGGAGTGTTGGGGGGAGGGCTGGAAACACCATATATTTT	CAWSVGGRAGNTIYF
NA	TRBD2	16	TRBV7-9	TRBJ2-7	TGTGCCAGCAGCTCAAGCGGGGCTAGCGGCACCTACGAGCAGTACTTC	CASSSSGASGTYEQYF